The rows below give T cell receptor beta chains drawn from one sample of a study of T cells in Graves' hyperthyroidism and ophthalmopathy. MiXCR, applied by TCRdb to the multiplex PCR reads, yields one record per CDR3 protein. This table holds approximately 420,000 distinct CDR3 sequences, about 15% found once. The source material was blood. The origin of the receptors is a woman aged 25 to 39 with Graves' hyperthyroidism. Both conserved end residues are part of each CDR3. A D gene is named only where the DNA matches it firmly. Not every row has a clone size; where given, it reads once, few, many or a size class.

J	size	D	V	DNA	CDR3
TRBJ2-7	few	TRBD1	TRBV12-3/TRBV12-4	TGTGCCAGCAGTTCCTTGACAGGGGACGAGCAGTACTTC	CASSSLTGDEQYF
TRBJ2-7	many	.	TRBV24-1	TGTGCCACCACAGCGTCGGCAGTAAAGGTCTGCGAGCAGTACTTC	CATTASAVKVCEQYF
TRBJ2-4	many	.	TRBV28	TGTGCCAGCATAGGGGGGCTAGCCAAAAACATTCAGTACTTC	CASIGGLAKNIQYF
TRBJ1-1	many	.	TRBV5-1	TGCGCCAGCAGCTTGGGATCCTGGGACACTGAAGCTTTCTTT	CASSLGSWDTEAFF
TRBJ2-6	.	.	TRBV5-1	TGCGCCAGCAGCTTGAGGGGACAAACTTCTGGGGCCAACGTCCTGACTTTC	CASSLRGQTSGANVLTF
TRBJ1-1	few	.	TRBV9	TGTGCCAGCAGCGGAGGGACATCCAACACTGAAGCTTTCTTT	CASSGGTSNTEAFF
TRBJ2-3	many	TRBD2	TRBV19	TGTGCCAGTAGTATTTCTAGCGGGAGTTTCCCGGATACGCAGTATTTT	CASSISSGSFPDTQYF
TRBJ2-3	many	TRBD2	TRBV20-1	TGCAGTGCTAGAGCGTGGCTAGCGGGAAGTACAGATACGCAGTATTTT	CSARAWLAGSTDTQYF
TRBJ2-2	.	TRBD2	TRBV2	TGTGCCAGCAGTGTACTAGCGGCGAACACCGGGGAGCTGTTTTTT	CASSVLAANTGELFF
TRBJ1-4	.	.	TRBV28	TGTGCCAGCAGACCCAACCTGGGCCCCCTAAAGGAAAAACTGTTTTTT	CASRPNLGPLKEKLFF
TRBJ2-3	many	TRBD2	TRBV28	TGTGCCAGCAGTCCGCTAACTACTAGCGCGACCCACACAGATACGCAGTATTTT	CASSPLTTSATHTDTQYF
TRBJ1-2	.	TRBD1	TRBV28	TGTGCCAGCAGTTTATCGTCACAGGGGGCTTTCTTCTATGGCTACACCTTC	CASSLSSQGAFFYGYTF
TRBJ2-7	many	.	TRBV20-1	TGCAGTGCTTCCCCGCAAACTGACGAGCAGTACTTC	CSASPQTDEQYF
TRBJ1-6	.	.	TRBV5-1	TGCGCCAGCAGCTTCGGGGATCTCACGTCACCCCTCCACTTT	CASSFGDLTSPLHF
TRBJ2-1	many	TRBD2	TRBV3-1	TGTGCCAGCAGACTTAGCGGGAGGGTACCTGAGCAGTTCTTC	CASRLSGRVPEQFF
TRBJ2-1	.	.	TRBV13	TGTGCCAGCAGCTTCGGTACGTCTACAGAAGTCAATGAGCAGTTCTTC	CASSFGTSTEVNEQFF
TRBJ1-4	few	.	TRBV5-1	TGCGCCAGCAGCTTGTCCGCCAATGAAAAACTGCTTTTT	CASSLSANEKLLF
TRBJ2-7	few	.	TRBV6-2/TRBV6-3	TGTGCCACCTCCCTGTCGGCTTACGAGCAGTACTTC	CATSLSAYEQYF
TRBJ2-1	few	TRBD2	TRBV7-2	TGTGCCAGCAGCTTGTACTACGGCGGGGGAAATGAGCAGTTCTTC	CASSLYYGGGNEQFF
TRBJ1-2	many	.	TRBV30	TGTGCCTGGAGTGGCCAGACTTGGGCTGCTTTAGGCTACACCTTC	CAWSGQTWAALGYTF
TRBJ1-5	.	TRBD1	TRBV4-1	TGCGCCAGCAGCCAAGATTCTGACAGGGGGTTGGGTAATCAGCCCCAGCATTTT	CASSQDSDRGLGNQPQHF
TRBJ1-6	.	.	TRBV6-2/TRBV6-3	TGTGCCAGCACTGAAGAGGATAGGTCGAGCTCCTATAATTCACCCCTCCACTTT	CASTEEDRSSSYNSPLHF
TRBJ2-1	many	TRBD2	TRBV12-3/TRBV12-4	TGTGCCAGCAGACTGGTAGCGGGAGGATCGCAGTTCTTC	CASRLVAGGSQFF
TRBJ2-7	many	TRBD2	TRBV27	TGTGCCAGCAGTTTATTCCAGACTAGCGGATCCTACGAGCAGTACTTC	CASSLFQTSGSYEQYF
TRBJ2-5	many	.	TRBV19	TGTGCCAGTAGTATAGCGGGACGGCGGCAAGAGACCCAGTACTTC	CASSIAGRRQETQYF
TRBJ1-5	.	.	TRBV29-1	TGCAGCGTGGCCGATAAGAGGGGCAATCAGCCCCAGCATTTT	CSVADKRGNQPQHF
TRBJ1-5	.	TRBD1	TRBV12-3/TRBV12-4	TGTGCCAGCAGTTTAGGGACAGGGAGTGAGACCCAGCATTTT	CASSLGTGSETQHF
TRBJ1-1	many	.	TRBV20-1	TGCAGTGCTAGAGTAGGACAACCCAACACTGAAGCTTTCTTT	CSARVGQPNTEAFF
TRBJ2-3	many	TRBD2	TRBV2	TGTGCCAGCACCGGGACTAGCGGGAGAACAGATACGCAGTATTTT	CASTGTSGRTDTQYF
TRBJ2-7	many	TRBD2	TRBV11-2	TGTGCCAGCAGCTTAGGCGGGAGGGCCCGCCACGAGCAGTACTTC	CASSLGGRARHEQYF
TRBJ2-3	few	.	TRBV4-2	TGTGCCAGCAGCCAAGAGAGGCCCTCTGGGGATACGCAGTATTTT	CASSQERPSGDTQYF
TRBJ2-7	many	.	TRBV6-2/TRBV6-3	TGTGCCAGCAGTTATATGAGACAGGCTTCCTACGAGCAGTACTTC	CASSYMRQASYEQYF
TRBJ2-5	.	TRBD1	TRBV7-9	TGTGCCAGCAGCTTAATGCAGGGGGTGGAGACCCAGTACTTC	CASSLMQGVETQYF
TRBJ2-3	few	TRBD2	TRBV9	TGTGCCAGTGCAACTAGCGGGAGTTGGGCAGATACGCAGTATTTT	CASATSGSWADTQYF
TRBJ2-1	many	.	TRBV11-2	TGTGCCAGCAGCCGTTTCTCCGGGTACAATGAGCAGTTCTTC	CASSRFSGYNEQFF
TRBJ2-7	many	.	TRBV11-2	TGTGCCAGCAGCTTAGATCCGGGAGACTACGAGCAGTACTTC	CASSLDPGDYEQYF
TRBJ1-5	many	.	TRBV3-1	TGTGCCAGCAGCCTAAGAGGGACGGAAAATCAGCCCCAGCATTTT	CASSLRGTENQPQHF
TRBJ1-5	many	TRBD1	TRBV3-1	TGTGCCAGCAGCGCCCGGACAGGGGGCAATCAGCCCCAGCATTTT	CASSARTGGNQPQHF
TRBJ1-2	few	.	TRBV28	TGTGCCAGCAGTGAAAGATATGGCTACACCTTC	CASSERYGYTF
TRBJ2-1	many	.	TRBV18	TGTGCCAGCTCACCGGGGAGTGAGGAGCAGTTCTTC	CASSPGSEEQFF
TRBJ1-4	.	TRBD1	TRBV27	TGTGCCAGCAGTTCATCCGGGACAGGGGAAAAACTGTTTTTT	CASSSSGTGEKLFF
TRBJ2-7	many	.	TRBV2	TGTGCCAGCAGTGAAGCGTCGGCAGGGCGAGGCGAGCAGTACTTC	CASSEASAGRGEQYF
TRBJ2-1	few	.	TRBV5-1	TGCGCCAGCAGCTTATGGCGGGACGACAATGAGCAGTTCTTC	CASSLWRDDNEQFF
TRBJ2-3	many	.	TRBV2	TGTGCCAGCTCAGGATCGGGGGCTAGCACAGATACGCAGTATTTT	CASSGSGASTDTQYF
TRBJ2-7	many	.	TRBV2	TGTGCCAGCAGTGAATTGCTCGGGTTCCAGGACTACGAGCAGTACTTC	CASSELLGFQDYEQYF
TRBJ1-4	.	.	TRBV10-3	TGTGCCATCAGTGAGTCGTCGGGAGAAAAACTGTTTTTT	CAISESSGEKLFF
TRBJ2-1	.	TRBD2	TRBV11-2	TGTGCCAGCAGCTTAGGCCGGGGTAGCGGGAGATCTTCCTACAATGAGCAGTTCTTC	CASSLGRGSGRSSYNEQFF
TRBJ2-1	many	TRBD2	TRBV4-1	TGCGCCAGCAGCCCAGGACTAGCGGGAGGTACTAGGAATGAGCAGTTCTTC	CASSPGLAGGTRNEQFF
TRBJ2-7	few	.	TRBV20-1	TGCAGTGCTTCTGACTGGGCTGCCGAGCAGTACTTC	CSASDWAAEQYF
TRBJ2-3	many	.	TRBV3-1	TGTGCCAGCAGCCAAGCCAGGAGAGCAGATACGCAGTATTTT	CASSQARRADTQYF
TRBJ2-3	.	.	TRBV6-1	TGTGCCAGCAGCAAGAGGGGGGATACGCAGTATTTT	CASSKRGDTQYF
TRBJ1-4	.	.	TRBV14	TGTGCCAGCAGCCGAAAGGGGGGTTTTGCGGATGAAAAACTGTTTTTT	CASSRKGGFADEKLFF
TRBJ1-1	.	TRBD1	TRBV6-1	TGTGCCAGCAGCCGAGGCGGGACAGGGGGCGTTGGAGCTTTCTTT	CASSRGGTGGVGAFF
TRBJ2-5	.	.	TRBV28	TGTGCCAATCAGGGAAGTGGCGAGACCCAGTACTTC	CANQGSGETQYF
TRBJ2-1	.	TRBD2	TRBV10-1	TGCGCCAGCGGTGGATCTAGCGGGAGGATAGATGAGCAGTTCTTC	CASGGSSGRIDEQFF
TRBJ2-1	.	.	TRBV5-5	TGTGCCAGCAGCTTGGCCCGGACCGAGAGCTCCTACAATGAGCAGTTCTTC	CASSLARTESSYNEQFF
TRBJ2-6	many	.	TRBV5-1	TGCGCCAGCCAGTACGGTCCTGACAGGTCCCATGGCGCTGGGGCCAACGTCCTGACTTTC	CASQYGPDRSHGAGANVLTF
TRBJ2-4	few	.	TRBV7-2	TGTGCCAGCAGCTCAACCTGGGGTCCCGGGAACATTCAGTACTTC	CASSSTWGPGNIQYF
TRBJ2-5	many	.	TRBV6-5	TGTGCCAGCAGTTACTCGGGTATCGGGAAGCAAGAGACCCAGTACTTC	CASSYSGIGKQETQYF